Presented here are 5 T cell receptor beta chains from one specimen sequenced in a study of T-cell memory formation after mild COVID-19. TCRdb used MiXCR to reprocess the 5' RACE reads, holding one entry per CDR3 protein. The sample has about 400,000 distinct CDR3 sequences, 18% seen once. Sequenced material: PBMCs or a T cell subset sorted from them (not recorded which). The receptor source for this set is a man aged 18 to 29 who had mild COVID-19 (a few samples of this study predate the infection). Cell type and time point are not known.

The chain links TRBV28 to TRBJ2-5, with D perhaps TRBD1 (6 bases). CDR3 size: 12 residues. The V gene's germline CDR1 is MDHEN and CDR2 SYDVKM. CDR3 amino acids: CAGAKAQETQYF. CDR3 DNA sequence: TGTGCGGGGGCGAAGGCCCAAGAGACCCAGTACTTC.

The rearrangement joins TRBV4-3 to TRBJ2-1; 9 bases match TRBD1. Looked up from germline, CDR1 is LGHNA and CDR2 is YSLEER. The CDR3 covers 15 residues. With V trimmed by 3 bases and J by 3 bases, 3 bases remained unmatched. CDR3 sequence (DNA): TGCGCCAGCAGCCACGACAGGGGGTTCTACAATGAGCAGTTCTTC. Amino acids: CASSHDRGFYNEQFF.

The V call is TRBV7-3, the J call TRBJ2-1; D uncertain. Germline loops: CDR1 SGHTA, CDR2 FQGTGA. Trimming shortened V by 6 bases and J by 4 bases, and 19 bases separated the two germline ends. The CDR3 is 16 residues long. The CDR3 sequence is CASSPHHRKSYNEQFF. Here the CDR3 DNA reads TGTGCCAGCAGTCCCCACCATAGAAAGTCATACAATGAGCAGTTCTTC.

The rearrangement links TRBV4-1 to TRBJ2-3, with D unresolved. Trimming removed 0 bases from V and 4 bases from J, with 8 bases in between. Germline lookup yields CDR1 MGHRA and CDR2 YSYEKL. The CDR3 length is 14 residues. The CDR3 is CASSQEGYPDTQYF. The DNA for the CDR3 is TGCGCCAGCAGCCAAGAGGGGTACCCAGATACGCAGTATTTT.

This chain joins TRBV7-9 and TRBJ2-1; tentatively, D is TRBD1 or TRBD2 (5 bases each). The CDR3 is 16 residues long. V lost 8 bases, J lost 1 base, and 18 bases lay in between. The germline gives CDR1 SEHNR, CDR2 FQNEAQ (reference sequence). CDR3 amino acids: CASSRIRGESYNEQFF. The CDR3, as DNA: TGTGCCAGCTCCAGGATAAGAGGGGAATCCTACAATGAGCAGTTCTTC.